The present T cell receptor beta chain was sequenced within a study of T cell changes during pregnancy in multiple sclerosis. Trimming at V came to 6 bases and at J to 4 bases, leaving 12 bases not matched to a gene. The germline V gene encodes CDR1 SGHVS and CDR2 FQNEAQ. This CDR3 comprises 16 residues. Only in-frame clones appear in the TCRdb table, and some are missing; sequencing was by immunoSEQ multiplex PCR. Of about 40,000 clones in the sample, roughly 88% were seen once. Sequencing used peripheral blood, obtained in the second trimester of pregnancy. The origin of this receptor is a female donor in good health, enrolled as a control in a pregnancy study. The J gene is TRBJ1-2, the V gene TRBV7-8; 9 nucleotides agree with TRBD1. CDR3 region: CASSLPGTGRGYGYTF. CDR3 bases: TGTGCCAGCAGTCTACCCGGGACAGGGCGGGGCTATGGCTACACCTTC.